A selection of T cell receptor beta chains follows, all from one sample in a study of T cell repertoires in cytomegalovirus infection. A single record per CDR3 protein comes from TCRdb applying MiXCR to the reads. The sample carries a few hundred thousand distinct CDR3 sequences, around 9% recorded once. Sequencing used PBMCs. These receptors all come from a human donor in good health (CMV status not recorded). Some clones in this sample may be carry-over from other donors' samples. CDR3s include the opening cysteine and the closing phenylalanine or tryptophan. D genes are given only for firm matches. Expanded clones are given a class, and other clones once, few, many or no size at all.

CDR3 DNA,CDR3 protein,J gene,V gene,clone size,D gene
TGTGCCAGCAGCTTTAGTCGTTCTGGCAATCAGCCCCAGCATTTT,CASSFSRSGNQPQHF,TRBJ1-5,TRBV7-2,many,-
TGCAGCGTTGAGGGAGGGAAGACCCAGTACTTC,CSVEGGKTQYF,TRBJ2-5,TRBV29-1,-,TRBD2
TGTGCCAGCAGCTTAGCGAATTCGAGGGGCGAGCAGTACTTC,CASSLANSRGEQYF,TRBJ2-7,TRBV7-6,many,-
TGTGCCAGCAGCCCTTGGAGCACAGATACGCAGTATTTT,CASSPWSTDTQYF,TRBJ2-3,TRBV7-2,many,-
TGTGCCAGCAGCAGACAGGTCTCCTACGAGCAGTACTTC,CASSRQVSYEQYF,TRBJ2-7,TRBV6-1,few,-
TGCAGTGCTCTTAGGCGGACAGGCTTTGATGAGACCCAGTACTTC,CSALRRTGFDETQYF,TRBJ2-5,TRBV20-1,-,TRBD1
TGTGCCAGCAGCTTAGGTTCCGGGTCTAGCACAGATACGCAGTATTTT,CASSLGSGSSTDTQYF,TRBJ2-3,TRBV7-2,many,-
TGCGCCAGCAGCCAAGCGTTCGCAGTGGCAAACTATGGCTACACCTTC,CASSQAFAVANYGYTF,TRBJ1-2,TRBV4-1,-,-
TGTGCCAGCAGGGACAGGGTCTGGAGCACTGAAGCTTTCTTT,CASRDRVWSTEAFF,TRBJ1-1,TRBV6-4,many,TRBD1
TGTGCCAGTGGGGCAGGGGGCAACACCGGGGAGCTGTTTTTT,CASGAGGNTGELFF,TRBJ2-2,TRBV28,many,TRBD1
TGTGCTAGTGGTTTGGTACCGCTTACCGGGACTAGCGGGGCTTACCTCCGCGCAGATACGCAGTATTTT,CASGLVPLTGTSGAYLRADTQYF,TRBJ2-3,TRBV12-5,few,TRBD2
TGTGCCAGCAGATATCGAGACAGGGGGCTACGTTACACTGAAGCTTTCTTT,CASRYRDRGLRYTEAFF,TRBJ1-1,TRBV2,few,TRBD1
TGCGCCAGCAGCCAAGAGGTATGGGCGGGGGGAACCTACGAGCAGTACTTC,CASSQEVWAGGTYEQYF,TRBJ2-7,TRBV4-3,many,TRBD2
TGTGCCAGCAGTGATTGGGCGGGGTCCTACAATGGGCAGTTCTTC,CASSDWAGSYNGQFF,TRBJ2-1,TRBV2,once,-
TGTGCCAGCAAGTCACAGGGGATTGGCAATCAGCCCCAGCATTTT,CASKSQGIGNQPQHF,TRBJ1-5,TRBV2,few,TRBD1
TGTGCCAGCAGCCCGGACATGAATAACTATGGCTACACCTTC,CASSPDMNNYGYTF,TRBJ1-2,TRBV7-2,many,-
TGTGCCAGCAGCCCCATAGGGGGGGGGGAGACCCAGTACTTC,CASSPIGGGETQYF,TRBJ2-5,TRBV7-2,few,-
TGTGCCAGCCGGGAACCCTTGGGGGAGCAGTACTTC,CASREPLGEQYF,TRBJ2-7,TRBV12-3/TRBV12-4,many,-
TGCAGTGCTAGAGACTGGGCAGGGCAGTCTGTAGCTTTCTTT,CSARDWAGQSVAFF,TRBJ1-1,TRBV20-1,-,-
TGTGCCAGCACCGAATTAAATCAGCCCCAGCATTTT,CASTELNQPQHF,TRBJ1-5,TRBV28,-,-
TGTGCCAGCAGGTACGACGCCGCCTCTGGAAACACCATATATTTT,CASRYDAASGNTIYF,TRBJ1-3,TRBV6-2/TRBV6-3,many,-
TGCAGTGCTAGAGGGGACAGGGGGCGGAATTCACCCCTCCACTTT,CSARGDRGRNSPLHF,TRBJ1-6,TRBV20-1,many,TRBD1
TGTGCCAGCGGGACGGGGATGAACACTGAAGCTTTCTTT,CASGTGMNTEAFF,TRBJ1-1,TRBV7-2,many,-
TGTGCCAGCGGCCGAGATGGCATGAACACTGAAGCTTTCTTT,CASGRDGMNTEAFF,TRBJ1-1,TRBV28,few,-
TGTGCCACCAGCCGCCGGGACAGGGCCTACGAGCAGTACTTC,CATSRRDRAYEQYF,TRBJ2-7,TRBV15,-,TRBD1
TGTGCCAGCAGTTACTCGAGCACGGGGCCAGGCACAGATACGCAGTATTTT,CASSYSSTGPGTDTQYF,TRBJ2-3,TRBV6-2/TRBV6-3,few,-
TGTGCCAGCAGCCCGCAGGACCTGAACACTGAAGCTTTCTTT,CASSPQDLNTEAFF,TRBJ1-1,TRBV7-2,many,-
TGTGCCAGCAGCGCAACCGGGACAGGGGAGACCCAGTACTTC,CASSATGTGETQYF,TRBJ2-5,TRBV7-6,few,TRBD1
TGCAGTGCACCCCAGGGCAGGGTGACTGAAGCTTTCTTT,CSAPQGRVTEAFF,TRBJ1-1,TRBV20-1,few,-
TGCGCCAGCAGCCAAGGACTAGCTACCTACGAGCAGTACTTC,CASSQGLATYEQYF,TRBJ2-7,TRBV4-3,-,TRBD2
TGTGCCAGCAGCCTCAACCCTCCGGGCCCCGGAGGGGACTATGGCTACACCTTC,CASSLNPPGPGGDYGYTF,TRBJ1-2,TRBV7-2,many,-